This T cell receptor (beta chain) was captured in a study of cytomegalovirus exposure and HLA in healthy donors. Overall study findings and caveats: An analysis that was carried out later associated 15,000 to 20,000 TCR beta sequences with HLA alleles at 0.05 false discovery rate. In an earlier analysis, productive rearrangement rates for most beta V segments clustered near 90% or 30%.

The primer mix had 60 Vbeta and 13 Jbeta primers. Original methodology: Later work found tens of millions of unique TCR beta chains, with about 10 million shared. Assay used: immunoSEQ multiplex PCR; TCRdb lists only in-frame clones, some missing. V and J calls and clone size follow that table, whereas D and trimming were derived from the DNA. The table shows around 140,000 clones, with less than 80% occurring only once. Concerning this clone: Its antigen is unknown.

The sample was PBMCs. This TCR came from a female donor in good health and CMV-seropositive.

In DNA form, the CDR3 reads TGTGCCAGCAGCCCCGGGACACGACAAGAGACCCAGTACTTC. Amino acid sequence: CASSPGTRQETQYF. The chain combines TRBV9 with TRBJ2-5; weak D call: TRBD1 (6 bases). The V and J ends lost 4 bases and 2 bases respectively, with 12 bases between them. Germline V gives CDR1 SGDLS, CDR2 YYNGEE. The CDR3 has 14 residues.